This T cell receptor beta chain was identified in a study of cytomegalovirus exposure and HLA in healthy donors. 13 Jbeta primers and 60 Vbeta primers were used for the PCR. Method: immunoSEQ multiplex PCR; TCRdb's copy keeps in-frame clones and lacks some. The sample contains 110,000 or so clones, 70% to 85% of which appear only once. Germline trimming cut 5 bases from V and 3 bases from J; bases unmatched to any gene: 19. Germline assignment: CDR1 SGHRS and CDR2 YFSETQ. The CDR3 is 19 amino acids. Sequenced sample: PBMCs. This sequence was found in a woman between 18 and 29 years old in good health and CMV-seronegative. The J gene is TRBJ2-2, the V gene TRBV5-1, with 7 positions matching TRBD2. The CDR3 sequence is CASSRPRDYIQVHTGELFF. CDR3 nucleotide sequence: TGCGCCAGCAGTCGACCTAGGGACTACATACAGGTTCACACCGGGGAGCTGTTTTTT.